This T cell receptor (beta chain) was identified in a study of CD8 T cells in ankylosing spondylitis. Broader study findings: Clones linked to disease were reported to show significant enrichment in matched ankylosing spondylitis synovial fluid. Disease-linked clones displayed a CD8+ phenotype and appeared relatively rarely in peripheral blood. Certain motif variants had earlier appeared in reactive arthritis synovial fluid and blood. Characteristic, it appeared, of ankylosing spondylitis blood was a TCR beta motif of eight highly homologous variants.

A note on this clonotype: Its antigen is unknown.

V gave up 3 bases and J gave up 7 bases; unmatched junction bases: 16. Germline assignment: CDR1 LNHNV and CDR2 YYDKDF (reference sequence). The CDR3 runs 18 residues. For TCR beta, libraries came from quantitative 5'-RACE with molecular barcodes. TCRdb passed the 5' RACE reads through MiXCR, listing each CDR3 protein once. The data contain fewer than 750,000 distinct CDR3 sequences, 19% of them singletons. Sequences were obtained from blood, either unsorted or a sorted T cell fraction (not recorded which). The chain links TRBV15 to TRBJ2-1; 9 nucleotides align to TRBD2. This TCR derives from a male donor with ankylosing spondylitis. The CDR3 loop is CATSSKEGIAGGRNEQFF. DNA of the CDR3: TGTGCCACCAGCAGCAAGGAGGGGATCGCGGGGGGGAGGAATGAGCAGTTCTTC.